This T cell receptor (beta chain) was documented in a study of immune cell composition in non-small cell lung cancer. Study-wide context: Histologic subtype was mainly adenocarcinoma or squamous cell carcinoma.

A word on this clone: Its antigen is undetermined.

The germline V gene has CDR1 SGHDT and CDR2 YYEEEE. This CDR3 is built from 13 residues. The V end was cut by 4 bases, the J end by 0 bases, with 8 bases between. Normal lung sampling was at least 3 cm from the tumour, as distant as possible. Whole-study results and caveats: Squamous carcinomas (75%) more often had tumour-associated clones >0.5% than adenocarcinomas (roughly 35%).

Some clones are missing from TCRdb's copy, which holds only in-frame ones; the method was immunoSEQ multiplex PCR. Of fewer than 4,000 clones in the sample, about 73% were seen once. The sequence came from a human donor with non-small cell lung cancer. The donor label of this sample is uncertain. Sequencing input: non-adjacent lung tissue. V is TRBV5-6 and J is TRBJ2-7, with D unresolved. CDR3 coding DNA: TGTGCCAGCAGCCTAACTTTCTCCTACGAGCAGTACTTC. Protein product: CASSLTFSYEQYF.